This T cell receptor (beta chain) derives from a study of beta chain features in type 1 diabetes (dated by TCRdb to 2016 to 2019). About the investigation overall: Patients and healthy donors did not differ in mean age, gender distribution, total cell number or subset yield. A total of 85 million to 140 million sorted cells were examined across all samples, and a strong correlation was observed between cell number per subset and RNA yield. In the study, recently diagnosed type 1 diabetes patients and matched healthy donors were compared on the TCRB repertoires of their sorted circulating CD4+ T cell subsets. Regulatory and stem cell-like memory subsets were obtained from only 8 patients and about 8 healthy donors, while naive and central memory subsets were obtained from all 30 or so donors.

Each donor gave one peripheral blood draw, averaging roughly 100 mL, which was collected into heparinised tubes. A BD FACSAria II was used to sort naive, central memory, regulatory and stem cell-like memory CD4+ T cells with a panel that included CD45RO, CCR7, CD25, CD127, CD95 and CD27. All sorted populations exceeded 98% purity. Right away, PBMCs were isolated by Lymphoprep density gradient centrifugation and were stained directly, with no culture step. So that batch effects would be minimized, each experiment stained and sorted samples in pairs, pairing one healthy donor with one patient. The paper as a whole reports these results and caveats: At VDJ recombination sites, type 1 diabetes patients had fewer insertions and more deleted nucleotides, which implies abnormalities in thymic rearrangement. Shorter templates might be favored by PCR, yet because patient and control samples were amplified and corrected together, any such skew would affect both groups equally. Naive, central memory and regulatory TCRB repertoires appeared to be more similar among patients than among healthy donors. Because cDNA was sequenced instead of genomic DNA, highly expressing activated cells could be over-represented, though the groups showed no difference in activation or CD3 levels. Only small numbers of individuals were included in the HLA sub-analyses, which left unresolved whether HLA type had any influence on TCRB rearrangement. In all four CD4+ subsets, TCRB CDR3 length was moderately but significantly shorter in type 1 diabetes patients.

V has 8 bases trimmed and J has 6 bases trimmed; junction bases matching no gene number 16. Reading the germline V gene gives CDR1 SQVTM and CDR2 ANQGSEA. The CDR3 starts with the cysteine, ends with the phenylalanine, and has 15 residues. The sequence is cut down to CDR3 DNA, 45 bases in frame from base 1. All of the isolated RNA was reverse transcribed with the High Capacity cDNA Reverse Transcription Kit, so expressed TCRB transcripts were sequenced. Deep immunoSEQ sequencing was applied to naive, central memory and regulatory T cell samples, giving an average of roughly 3.6 million total reads per sample. After sorted cells were lysed in RLT buffer, RNA was extracted with DNase-treated RNeasy Micro or Mini kits, with the choice depending on cell number. To prevent cross-contamination, every cell subset was processed on its own, while patient and healthy donor samples were processed together. The immunoSEQ multiplex PCR was used to amplify TCRB sequences from cDNA, yielding 87-bp fragments that span the CDR3 region. The amplicons were sequenced using the Illumina HiSeq platform. The paper's processing steps were these. PCR bias was computationally corrected using synthetic template baselines, reads within Hamming distance 2 were collapsed, and singletons that could not be merged were discarded. Reads were aligned to IMGT to assign V, D and J genes, CDR3 length, and insertions or deletions at six rearrangement sites. Within each subset, clonotype counts were normalized to the number of sorted cells before true diversity and Gini coefficients were calculated with the tcR R package. The overlap coefficient, calculated on TCRB nucleotide sequences, was used to measure repertoire sharing. As a proxy for the pre-selection repertoire, out-of-frame TCRB sequences from naive cells were analyzed. This is the immuneACCESS table as TCRdb keeps it, with only in-frame sequences that have V and J called. A part of the clones is gone; compared with another copy, unresolved V genes explain less than half, and the rest is unexplained. V, J and clone size are taken as reported in that table, and D and trimming were inferred from the DNA itself. Recorded for this sample are some 360,000 clones; about 20% of them occurred a single time. The ten top clones hold under 0.05% of the sample.

About this clone itself: The target of this receptor is not known. No clone much larger than this one lies a single base away; base qualities are absent.

This TCR was recovered from a woman aged 18-29 years in good health. Sequencing used naive CD4+ T cells from blood. The cell subset or site label for this specimen denotes: true naive CD4+ T cells. This receptor chain uses TRBV29-1 and TRBJ2-7; 10 bases in the middle match TRBD1. The DNA is as follows: TGCAGCACCCGGACAGGGGGGGGTCCCGGGATCGAGCAGTACTTC. Its protein is CSTRTGGGPGIEQYF.